This TCR beta chain derives from a study of blood T cell repertoires in COVID-19. The CDR3 is 15 amino acids. Germline CDR1 reads SGHNT; CDR2 reads YENEEA. With 8 bases clipped from V and 8 bases from J, the junction kept 16 bases outside the gene matches. This table comes from immunoSEQ multiplex PCR, and its TCRdb copy is limited to in-frame clones, with some not included. The data hold about 83,000 clones, with about nine tenths observed a single time. This clonotype was sampled from a woman in her forties or fifties with active or convalescent COVID-19. V gene TRBV11-3 combines with J gene TRBJ2-3; TRBD2 aligns across 7 bases. The specimen was peripheral blood. CDR3 nucleotides: TGTGCCAGCTCCCGGATGCGGGGGACCTCCGGTACGCAGTATTTT. It codes for CASSRMRGTSGTQYF. The whole variable domain, remainder taken from reference TRBV11-3 and TRBJ2-3, is EAGVVQSPRYKIIEKKQPVAFWCNPISGHNTLYWYLQNLGQGPELLIRYENEEAVDDSQLPKDRFSAERLKGVDSTLKIQPAELGDSAVYLCASSRMRGTSGTQYFGPGTRLTVL.